This entry lists 21 T cell receptor beta chains sequenced from one sample in a study of T cell repertoires in Merkel cell carcinoma. TCRdb keeps only in-frame clones here, not all; method: immunoSEQ multiplex PCR. Among 13,000 to 15,000 clones listed, roughly 80% were seen once. The specimen was tumor tissue. Receptors were obtained from an adult with Merkel cell carcinoma.

The chain links TRBV7-2 to TRBJ2-7, with D unresolved. V lost 2 bases to trimming and J lost 4 bases, with 6 bases between them. CDR1 SGHTA and CDR2 FQGNSA come from the germline V gene. CDR3 length: 12 amino acids. The CDR3 is CASSLNRYEQYF. The CDR3 DNA reads as TGTGCCAGCAGCTTAAACAGATACGAGCAGTACTTC. Drawing the rest from reference TRBV7-2 and TRBJ2-7, the complete variable domain is GAGVSQSPSNKVTEKGKDVELRCDPISGHTALYWYRQSLGQGLEFLIYFQGNSAPDKSGLPSDRFSAERTGGSVSTLTIQRTQQEDSAVYLCASSLNRYEQYFGPGTRLTVT.

The V call is TRBV28, the J call TRBJ1-2; D perhaps matches TRBD1 (5 bases). Germline loops: CDR1 MDHEN, CDR2 SYDVKM. The V gene lost 7 bases and the J gene lost 4 bases, with 10 bases spanning the gap. The CDR3 consists of 12 residues. CDR3 amino acids: CASNYGTYGYTF. In DNA, the CDR3 is TGTGCCAGCAATTACGGGACCTATGGCTACACCTTC.

The genes are TRBV4-1 and TRBJ1-1; D is perhaps TRBD1 (5 bases). Trimming pared 6 bases from V and 2 bases from J, leaving 28 bases between. CDR1 is MGHRA, CDR2 YSYEKL, per germline. The CDR3 totals 19 residues. Here the CDR3 DNA reads TGCGCCAGCAGAGGAGGATCATGGGTAGCCGGGGGAAGAAACACTGAAGCTTTCTTT. This translates into CASRGGSWVAGGRNTEAFF.

The chain joins TRBV27 to TRBJ1-3; D not certain. Per germline, CDR1 MNHEY and CDR2 SMNVEV (reference sequence). There are 14 residues in the CDR3. V shed 2 bases and J shed 2 bases, with 7 bases lying between them. CDR3 coding DNA: TGTGCCAGCAGTTTACATGGGGCTGGAAACACCATATATTTT. Its translation: CASSLHGAGNTIYF.

The CDR3 reads CSASEGGNYGYTF. CDR3 bases: TGCAGTGCTAGTGAAGGGGGGAACTATGGCTACACCTTC. J is TRBJ1-2 and V is TRBV20-1; possible D gene TRBD1, 6 bases. Germline V gene data show CDR1 as DFQATT and CDR2 as SNEGSKA (reference sequence). Trimming cost V 3 bases and J 2 bases, with 10 bases left between them. The CDR3 consists of 13 residues.

Here the CDR3 reads CASTGVANYGYTF. CDR3 coding DNA: TGTGCCAGCACGGGGGTAGCTAACTATGGCTACACCTTC. The chain combines TRBV6-5 with TRBJ1-2, with a weak D call TRBD1 (5 bases). The V end was cut by 7 bases, the J end by 0 bases, with 9 bases between. CDR3 length: 13 amino acids. Germline V gives CDR1 MNHEY, CDR2 SVGAGI.

The chain recombines TRBV15 with TRBJ1-2, with 8 bases matching TRBD1. V lost 3 bases to trimming and J lost 12 bases; unmatched junction nucleotides: 6. Germline CDR1 reads LNHNV; CDR2 reads YYDKDF (reference sequence). The length of the CDR3 is 12 residues. The CDR3 sequence is CATSSQGQGDTF. The CDR3 DNA sequence: TGTGCCACCAGCAGTCAAGGACAGGGCGACACCTTC.

This clone was seen a single time. V is TRBV4-2 and J is TRBJ2-3; possible D gene TRBD2, 6 bases. Trimming removed 0 bases at V and 7 bases at J, with 23 bases between. CDR1 LGHNA and CDR2 YNFKEQ come from the germline V gene. The CDR3 has 18 amino acids. The chain's CDR3 is CASSQDRANSGRTHTQYF. The CDR3 DNA reads as TGTGCCAGCAGCCAAGATCGGGCAAATAGCGGACGCACGCATACGCAGTATTTT.

The J gene is TRBJ1-1, the V gene TRBV19; the D is unclear. There are 17 residues in the CDR3. Germline V CDR1 and CDR2: LNHDA, SQIVND (reference sequence). V was cut by 4 bases and J by 1 base, with 19 bases left in between. The CDR3 sequence: CASSTWPRSGWNTEAFF. The CDR3, as DNA: TGTGCCAGTAGTACTTGGCCACGGAGTGGGTGGAACACTGAAGCTTTCTTT.

This clone has just a few counts. The J gene is TRBJ2-2, the V gene TRBV4-3, with 11 bases that match TRBD1. V dropped 0 bases and J dropped 2; count of bases not matched to a gene: 5. The germline V gene has CDR1 LGHNA and CDR2 YSLEER. There are 18 residues in the CDR3. The CDR3 DNA is TGCGCCAGCAGCCAAGACCCTTGGACAGGGGGCAACACCGGGGAGCTGTTTTTT. Translated: CASSQDPWTGGNTGELFF.

This chain links TRBV27 with TRBJ2-3; D perhaps matches TRBD1 (6 bases). CDR1 and CDR2 from the germline V gene are MNHEY and SMNVEV (reference sequence). Trimming pared 8 bases from V and 0 bases from J, leaving 18 bases between. The CDR3 contains 16 residues. The CDR3 sequence is CASSPGPGASTDTQYF. CDR3 bases: TGTGCCAGCTCCCCCGGCCCAGGGGCGAGCACAGATACGCAGTATTTT.

This clone was observed once. V usage is TRBV18 and J usage is TRBJ2-7; 13 bases map to TRBD2. Trimming took 5 bases from V and 8 from J; bases not matched to a gene: 15. Germline V gene data show CDR1 as KGHSH and CDR2 as LQKENI. The CDR3 extends over 17 amino acids. The CDR3 here is CASSSTGLAGPAGQQYF. CDR3 DNA: TGTGCCAGCTCATCCACGGGACTAGCGGGACCCGCCGGACAGCAGTACTTC.

The rearrangement uses TRBV7-2 and TRBJ2-2; D perhaps matches TRBD1 (5 bases). Per germline, CDR1 SGHTA and CDR2 FQGNSA. The CDR3 has 15 residues. The V end lost 5 bases, the J end lost 4 bases, and 14 bases lay between the germline ends. The CDR3 coding sequence is TGTGCCAGCAGCCGGATACAGGTTGGCACCGGGGAGCTGTTTTTT. Translation gives CASSRIQVGTGELFF.

This sequence joins TRBV5-1 and TRBJ1-1, with 9 bases aligning to TRBD1. Germline-derived CDR1 and CDR2 are SGHRS and YFSETQ. The CDR3 runs to 14 residues. Trimming took 4 bases from V and 4 from J; bases not matched to a gene: 5. CDR3 nucleotides: TGCGCCAGCAGCGAGGACAGGGGCCTCACTGAAGCTTTCTTT. Translation: CASSEDRGLTEAFF.

DNA of the CDR3: TGTGCCAGCAGCTTAGCAGGGGGCGTAGGTGAAAAACTGTTTTTT. This translates into CASSLAGGVGEKLFF. The V and J genes are TRBV7-2 and TRBJ1-4, with 7 bases matching TRBD1. The CDR3 spans 15 residues. CDR1 SGHTA and CDR2 FQGNSA come from the germline V gene. The V segment lost 0 bases and the J segment 7 bases; nucleotides outside the gene matches: 5.

The chain is built from TRBV30 and TRBJ2-5, with D perhaps matching TRBD2 (6 bases). Trimming took off 4 bases at V and 3 bases at J, with 12 bases between the two ends. The CDR3 extends over 13 amino acids. Germline assignment: CDR1 GTSNPN and CDR2 SVGIG (reference sequence). Written as DNA, the CDR3 is TGTGCCTGGAATTTTGGGAGGAAAGAGACCCAGTACTTC. It is translated as CAWNFGRKETQYF. Based on the CDR3 plus reference TRBV30 and TRBJ2-5, the full variable domain is SQTIHQWPATLVQPVGSPLSLECTVEGTSNPNLYWYRQAAGRGLQLLFYSVGIGQISSEVPQNLSASRPQDRQFILSSKKLLLSDSGFYLCAWNFGRKETQYFGPGTRLLVL.

V gene TRBV7-2 combines with J gene TRBJ2-1, with D hard to call. Trimming left V 5 bases short and J 8 bases short, with 10 bases between. The length of the CDR3 is 12 residues. Per the germline V gene, CDR1 is SGHTA and CDR2 is FQGNSA. The CDR3 DNA sequence: TGTGCCAGCAGCCCGATCCCCCATGAGCAGTTCTTC. Its protein is CASSPIPHEQFF.

The chain combines TRBV28 with TRBJ1-2; no clear D. Trimming left V 8 bases short and J 7 bases short, with 11 bases between. In germline, CDR1 is MDHEN, CDR2 SYDVKM. The CDR3 is 11 residues long. The CDR3 loop reads CASYTTGGYTF. The CDR3, as DNA: TGTGCCAGCTATACCACGGGTGGCTACACCTTC.

The chain uses TRBV29-1 and TRBJ2-4; 9 bases line up with TRBD1. V shed 6 bases and J 1 base; nucleotides not matched to a gene: 10. Germline V CDR1 and CDR2: SQVTM, ANQGSEA. The CDR3 covers 16 residues. CDR3 sequence: CSVVGQGQRAKNIQYF. The CDR3 coding sequence is TGCAGCGTCGTGGGACAGGGTCAGAGGGCCAAAAACATTCAGTACTTC.

This chain links TRBV24-1 with TRBJ2-1; TRBD2 matches at 7 bases. Germline V gene lookup returns CDR1 KGHDR and CDR2 SFDVKD. J gave up 0 bases and V 4 bases, and 14 bases lay outside the gene matches. The CDR3 loop spans 19 amino acids. The CDR3 loop is CATSDTLPLGGSSYNEQFF. The CDR3, as DNA: TGTGCCACCAGTGACACCTTACCCCTAGGCGGGAGCTCCTACAATGAGCAGTTCTTC.

CDR3 residues: CASSKGLADQETQYF. In DNA form, the CDR3 reads TGTGCCAGCAGCAAGGGACTAGCGGACCAAGAGACCCAGTACTTC. The V and J genes are TRBV21-1 and TRBJ2-5; the D call TRBD2 from the table was never checked on the DNA. TRBV21-1 is a known pseudogene. The CDR3 contains 15 residues.